In this sample, the clone carrying this T cell receptor beta chain turned up many times. The antigen remains unidentified. The CDR3 extends over 13 amino acids. Trimming shortened V by 10 bases and J by 9 bases, and 18 bases separated the two germline ends. CDR1 KGHDR and CDR2 SFDVKD come from the germline V gene. This sample was included in a study of T cells in Graves' hyperthyroidism and ophthalmopathy. General study findings and limits: Blood also contained most expanded thyroid clonotypes above 0.001.

Uncontrolled infection, other autoimmune disease, pregnancy or lactation barred patients from enrollment. The study collected blood at first hyperthyroidism diagnosis, before any ophthalmopathy symptoms arose. Template material for amplifying TCR beta CDR3 regions consisted of RNA transcripts. A set of HTBI primers served as the primers for a first-round RT-PCR of the TCR CDR3. TCRdb reanalysed the multiplex PCR reads using MiXCR and keeps one entry per CDR3 protein. Among roughly 180,000 distinct CDR3 sequences listed, about a tenth were seen once. The rearrangement uses TRBV24-1 and TRBJ1-5; D is unclear. The clonotype originates from a young woman with Graves' hyperthyroidism that later progressed to Graves' ophthalmopathy. Sequencing used blood. DNA for the CDR3: TGTGCCACTAGCACTTCGGCCTCAGGGCCCCAGCATTTT. Translation: CATSTSASGPQHF.